This T cell receptor beta chain was found in a study of T cells in Graves' hyperthyroidism and ophthalmopathy. Study-wide findings and caveats: Stable hyperthyroidism and ophthalmopathy were separated using 13 V-J signatures.

Reasons for excluding patients were uncontrolled infection, other autoimmune disease, pregnancy or lactation. Thyroid ultrasound and orbital computed tomography, with clinical symptoms and serum thyroxine and TRAb, informed diagnoses. As concerns this clonotype: Its antigen is not identified.

Authors of the study amplified TCR beta CDR3 regions from RNA transcripts. RT-PCR in the first round (using the HTBI primer set) targeted the TCR CDR3. TCRdb processed the multiplex PCR reads anew with MiXCR; each CDR3 protein has one entry. The table records about 200,000 distinct CDR3 sequences, 17% of them present only once. Trimming stripped 2 bases from V and 6 bases from J, with 13 bases between. Germline V gene data show CDR1 as KGHSH and CDR2 as LQKENI. The CDR3 has 14 amino acids. Material: blood. The chain employs TRBV18 and TRBJ1-1, with D perhaps TRBD1 (5 bases). This clonotype was obtained from a woman aged 50 to 60 with Graves' hyperthyroidism. The CDR3 nucleotides are TGTGCCAGCTCACCAACCGGGACCGGGGCTGAAGCTTTCTTT. This encodes CASSPTGTGAEAFF.